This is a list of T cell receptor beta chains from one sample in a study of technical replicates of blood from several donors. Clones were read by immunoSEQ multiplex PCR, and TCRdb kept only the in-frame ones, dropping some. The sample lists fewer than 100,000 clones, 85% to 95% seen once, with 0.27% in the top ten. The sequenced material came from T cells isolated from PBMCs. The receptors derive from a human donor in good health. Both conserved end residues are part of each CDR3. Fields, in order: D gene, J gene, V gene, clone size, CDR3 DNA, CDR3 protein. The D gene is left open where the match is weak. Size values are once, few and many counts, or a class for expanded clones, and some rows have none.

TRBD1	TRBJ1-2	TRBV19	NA	TGTGCCAGTAGAGGAGGGACAGGGGGCCATGGCTACACCTTC	CASRGGTGGHGYTF
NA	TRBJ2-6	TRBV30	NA	TGTGCCTGGAGTGTAGGACAGCTCTCTTCCCCTGGGGCCAACGTCCTGACTTTC	CAWSVGQLSSPGANVLTF
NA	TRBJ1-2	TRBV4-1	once	TGCGCCAGCAGCCAAGACCCCACAGGCCTGAGGGGCTACACCTTC	CASSQDPTGLRGYTF
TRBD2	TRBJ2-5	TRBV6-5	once	TGTGCCAGCAGTTACTCGGGCGGGAGCGCAGAGACCCAGTACTTC	CASSYSGGSAETQYF
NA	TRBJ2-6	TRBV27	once	TGTGCCAGCAGTTCCCAGGGACTCGTGACTGGGGCCAACGTCCTGACTTTC	CASSSQGLVTGANVLTF
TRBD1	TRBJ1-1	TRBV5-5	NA	TGTGCCAGCAGCTTGTCGACAGGGGTCGGCCCTGAAGCTTTCTTT	CASSLSTGVGPEAFF
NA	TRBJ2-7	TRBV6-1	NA	TGTGCCAGCGCCAACAGTTTTTTTTCCTACGAGCAGTACTTC	CASANSFFSYEQYF
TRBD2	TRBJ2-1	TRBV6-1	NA	TGTGCCAGCAGTCCCCTAGCGGGAGGGTACAATGAGCAGTTCTTC	CASSPLAGGYNEQFF
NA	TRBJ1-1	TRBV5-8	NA	TGTGCCAGCAGCTTCGGCGGCTCTGGAGCTTTCTTT	CASSFGGSGAFF
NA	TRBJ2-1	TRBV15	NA	TGTGCCACCAGCAGGTCGCCAGGTGACGGATATTCCTACAATGAGCAGTTCTTC	CATSRSPGDGYSYNEQFF
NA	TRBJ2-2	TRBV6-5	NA	TGTGCCAGCCGTCGGGAGAACACCGGGGAGCTGTTTTTT	CASRRENTGELFF
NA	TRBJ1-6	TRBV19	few	TGTGCCAGTACGGACACTGGCTCCTATAATTCACCCCTCCACTTT	CASTDTGSYNSPLHF
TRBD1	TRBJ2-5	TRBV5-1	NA	TGCGCCAGCAGCCCGGGACAGCACGGGGAGACCCAGTACTTC	CASSPGQHGETQYF
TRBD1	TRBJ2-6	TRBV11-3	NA	TGTGCCAGCAGCTTAACCTGGACAGGGGGAGGAGGGGCCAACGTCCTGACTTTC	CASSLTWTGGGGANVLTF
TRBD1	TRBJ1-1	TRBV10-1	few	TGCGCCAGCAGATCTCAGGGGGCTAACACTGAAGCTTTCTTT	CASRSQGANTEAFF
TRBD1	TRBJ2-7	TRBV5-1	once	TGCGCCAGCAGCTTGGGACAGGGCGGATACGAGCAGTACTTC	CASSLGQGGYEQYF
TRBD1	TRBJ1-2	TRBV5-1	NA	TGCGCCAGCAGCCGAGTCGGACAGGGATATCACACCTTC	CASSRVGQGYHTF
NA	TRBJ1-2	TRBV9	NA	TGTGCCAGCAGCGTAGATTGGTCAGGGGAAGGCTACACCTTC	CASSVDWSGEGYTF
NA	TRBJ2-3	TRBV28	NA	TGTGCCAGCAGTTTTACGACATCACAGGGAGATACGCAGTATTTT	CASSFTTSQGDTQYF
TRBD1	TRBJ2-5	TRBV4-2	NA	TGTGCCAGCAGCCAAGAGGGGGACAGGGCTGGGGAGACCCAGTACTTC	CASSQEGDRAGETQYF
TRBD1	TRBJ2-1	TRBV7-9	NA	TGTGCCAGCAGCCACCGGGACAGACACCGCAGCTCCTACAATGAGCAGTTCTTC	CASSHRDRHRSSYNEQFF
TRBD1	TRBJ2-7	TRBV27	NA	TGTGCCAGCAAACCGACAGGGGAACCCTACGAGCAGTACTTC	CASKPTGEPYEQYF
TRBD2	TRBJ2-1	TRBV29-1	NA	TGCAGCGTTAATGGAAAGCGGGAAGACAATGAGCAGTTCTTC	CSVNGKREDNEQFF
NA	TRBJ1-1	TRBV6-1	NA	TGTGCCAGCAGTGATGCGGTGAACACTGAAGCTTTCTTT	CASSDAVNTEAFF
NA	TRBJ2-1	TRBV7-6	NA	TGTGCCAGCAGTAAAATGAGCTCCTACAATGAGCAGTTCTTC	CASSKMSSYNEQFF
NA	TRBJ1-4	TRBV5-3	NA	TGTGCCAGAAGCCACGTCTTAGCAACTAATGAAAAACTGTTTTTT	CARSHVLATNEKLFF
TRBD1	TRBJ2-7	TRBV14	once	TGTGCCAGCAGCCCCGCAGGGACAGCCAAAACCTACGAGCAGTACTTC	CASSPAGTAKTYEQYF
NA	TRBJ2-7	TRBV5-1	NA	TGCGCCAGCAGCGGAGCCAACTACGAGCAGTACTTC	CASSGANYEQYF
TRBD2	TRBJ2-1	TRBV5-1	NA	TGCGCCAGCAGCTTCCAAGCGGGGGGATCCTACAATGAGCAGTTCTTC	CASSFQAGGSYNEQFF
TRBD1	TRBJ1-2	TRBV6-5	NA	TGTGCCAGCAGTTACGGCCGTGGGACAGGGGATGGCTACACCTTC	CASSYGRGTGDGYTF
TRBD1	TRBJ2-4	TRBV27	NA	TGTGCCAGCAGCCGATCCGTTGCCCCGGGACAGGGGAACATTCAGTACTTC	CASSRSVAPGQGNIQYF
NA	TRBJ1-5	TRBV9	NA	TGTGCCAGCAGCGTAGGGCAGAGCAATCAGCCCCAGCATTTT	CASSVGQSNQPQHF
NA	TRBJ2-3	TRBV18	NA	TGTGCCAGCTCACGCGGGACCGCAGATACGCAGTATTTT	CASSRGTADTQYF
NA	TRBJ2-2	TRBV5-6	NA	TGTGCCAGCAGTTCCTTCACCGGGGAGCTGTTTTTT	CASSSFTGELFF
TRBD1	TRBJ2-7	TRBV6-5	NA	TGTGCCAGCCGCCGGACAGGGACATCCTACGAGCAGTACTTC	CASRRTGTSYEQYF
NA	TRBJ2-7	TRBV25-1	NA	TGTGCCAGCAGTGAAAGGATCGGGGGTCCAGCCTACGAGCAGTACTTC	CASSERIGGPAYEQYF